A selection of T cell receptor beta chains follows, all from one sample in a study of blood T cell repertoires in COVID-19. Sequenced by immunoSEQ multiplex PCR; TCRdb stores in-frame clones only, minus some. The table lists about 94,000 clones, approximately 80% of them singletons, with roughly 6.3% in the top ten. The sample taken for sequencing was peripheral blood. The receptors derive from a man in his 70s with COVID-19, enrolled during active disease. CDR3s include the opening cysteine and the closing phenylalanine or tryptophan. D genes are given only for firm matches. A clone size is listed for some rows: how often the clone was seen (once, few, many), or a class if it is expanded.

TRBJ2-1	.	TRBV21-1	.	CASSNLGLALYNEQFF	TGTGCCAGCAGTAACTTGGGACTAGCACTCTACAATGAGCAGTTCTTC
TRBJ1-3	few	TRBV5-1	.	CASSSGGGPLSGNTIYF	TGCGCCAGCAGTTCGGGCGGCGGGCCCCTCTCTGGAAACACCATATATTTT
TRBJ1-5	.	TRBV19	TRBD1	CASSLDRGLNQPQHF	TGTGCCAGTAGTCTGGACAGGGGGCTTAATCAGCCCCAGCATTTT
TRBJ2-7	few	TRBV4-3	TRBD1	CASSRDRVPDEQYF	TGCGCCAGCAGCCGAGACAGGGTTCCCGACGAGCAGTACTTC
TRBJ2-7	.	TRBV12-1	.	CASTFRAAGGSYEQYF	TGTGCCAGCACCTTCCGGGCAGCGGGAGGATCCTACGAGCAGTACTTC
TRBJ2-7	.	TRBV6-2/TRBV6-3	TRBD1	CASSYLGQGAYEQYF	TGTGCCAGCAGTTATCTGGGACAGGGCGCCTACGAGCAGTACTTC
TRBJ1-3	once	TRBV5-5	TRBD1	CASSLTPGQGYSSGNTIYF	TGTGCCAGCAGCTTGACGCCGGGACAGGGATACAGCTCTGGAAACACCATATATTTT
TRBJ2-3	.	TRBV6-2/TRBV6-3	TRBD1	CASSRQGARTQYF	TGTGCCAGCAGTAGACAGGGGGCAAGGACGCAGTATTTT
TRBJ1-2	few	TRBV10-3	TRBD1	CAISESGQGARGYTF	TGTGCCATCAGTGAGTCGGGACAGGGGGCGCGAGGCTACACCTTC
TRBJ2-7	once	TRBV6-5	TRBD2	CASSYSSGGSYEQYF	TGTGCCAGCAGTTACTCGTCGGGAGGATCCTACGAGCAGTACTTC
TRBJ1-5	.	TRBV7-2	.	CASSSRASNQPQHF	TGTGCCAGCAGCTCCAGGGCGAGCAATCAGCCCCAGCATTTT
TRBJ1-2	once	TRBV28	.	CASREAGRGYGYTF	TGTGCCAGCAGGGAGGCAGGACGGGGCTATGGCTACACCTTC
TRBJ2-5	.	TRBV4-2	TRBD2	CASSQDSGRKETQYF	TGTGCCAGCAGCCAAGATAGCGGGAGGAAAGAGACCCAGTACTTC
TRBJ1-1	.	TRBV12-3/TRBV12-4	.	CASSLSGNTEAFF	TGTGCCAGCAGTTTAAGCGGGAACACTGAAGCTTTCTTT
TRBJ2-5	.	TRBV4-1	TRBD2	CASSPRTSGGETQYF	TGCGCCAGCAGCCCCCGGACTAGCGGGGGCGAGACCCAGTACTTC
TRBJ1-2	.	TRBV6-5	TRBD1	CASRPTGGGGYTF	TGTGCCAGCAGACCCACAGGGGGCGGTGGCTACACCTTC
TRBJ2-7	.	TRBV10-1	TRBD1	CASSRQGSGEQYF	TGCGCCAGCAGTAGACAGGGGTCGGGGGAGCAGTACTTC
TRBJ2-1	.	TRBV15	TRBD2	CATSRRTSGAYNEQFF	TGTGCCACCAGCAGGAGGACTAGCGGGGCCTACAATGAGCAGTTCTTC
TRBJ1-4	.	TRBV2	.	CASSEAPPGGAGWMGKLFF	TGTGCCAGCAGTGAAGCCCCTCCTGGAGGGGCAGGGTGGATGGGAAAACTGTTTTTT
TRBJ2-2	.	TRBV18	.	CASSPPAGATGELFF	TGTGCCAGCTCACCACCTGCGGGGGCCACCGGGGAGCTGTTTTTT
TRBJ2-2	.	TRBV7-3	.	CASSLTGSNTGELFF	TGTGCCAGCAGCTTAACCGGGAGCAACACCGGGGAGCTGTTTTTT
TRBJ2-7	once	TRBV4-3	.	CASREHTGIGSEQYF	TGCGCCAGCAGGGAACACACAGGGATAGGGAGCGAGCAGTACTTC
TRBJ2-2	.	TRBV28	.	CASSEPGTLRGGELFF	TGTGCCAGCAGTGAACCCGGGACTCTCCGTGGCGGGGAGCTGTTTTTT
TRBJ1-2	.	TRBV7-8	TRBD1	CASSLEGTGLNYGYTF	TGTGCCAGCAGCTTAGAAGGGACAGGGCTTAACTATGGCTACACCTTC
TRBJ2-1	.	TRBV3-1/TRBV3-2	.	CASSLRGSYNEQFF	TGTGCCAGCAGCCTCCGGGGCTCCTACAATGAGCAGTTCTTC
TRBJ1-2	.	TRBV10-3	.	CAISAAGENYGYTF	TGTGCCATCAGTGCGGCAGGCGAGAACTATGGCTACACCTTC
TRBJ2-5	once	TRBV2	TRBD1	CASSLRQGRTETQYF	TGTGCCAGCAGTTTACGACAGGGGAGGACGGAGACCCAGTACTTC
TRBJ1-5	.	TRBV19	.	CASSDWWQSNQPQHF	TGTGCCAGTAGTGATTGGTGGCAGTCTAATCAGCCCCAGCATTTT